This TCR beta chain came from a study of T cells in Graves' hyperthyroidism and ophthalmopathy. TCR beta CDR3 regions were amplified from RNA transcripts. The primer set for the first-round RT-PCR of the TCR CDR3 was HTBI. TCRdb recomputed calls from the multiplex PCR reads with MiXCR, one row per CDR3 protein. This repertoire shows approximately 620,000 distinct CDR3 sequences, about a sixth found once; its top ten account for roughly 3.3%. Disease duration was under 3 months in the ophthalmopathy patients, who also had a Clinical Activity Score of at least 3 and a NOSPECS grade of at least 4. Comment on this clonotype: Its specificity is unknown.

General observations from the study: The model's output predicted ophthalmopathy at a median of 6.5 months prior to onset. In simple terms, a model built on 13 V-J features told ophthalmopathy apart from stable hyperthyroidism. Also found in blood were most expanded thyroid clonotypes above 0.001.

What was sequenced was blood. The sequence derives from a middle-aged woman with Graves' ophthalmopathy.

CDR3 bases: TGTGCCAGCTCACCACCGAACAGGGCAAATTCACCCCTCCACTTT. Translating it yields CASSPPNRANSPLHF. J is TRBJ1-6 and V is TRBV18, with D possibly being TRBD1 (6 bases). Per germline, CDR1 KGHSH and CDR2 LQKENI. The CDR3 extends over 15 amino acids. The V and J ends lost 0 bases and 7 bases respectively, with 10 bases between them.